This T cell receptor beta chain was captured in a study of T cell responses to AZD1222 COVID-19 vaccine. Overall study results and limits: Donors were mostly white British, more females; clonal diversity possibly underestimated. Repertoires were sampled only after the peak T cell response. Per reports, nearly half of all spike-specific TCRs target regions that are unmutated in variants. The study identified only a handful of AZD1222 recipients as seropositive at baseline.

Regarding this clone: Its antigen is unidentified.

The CDR3 runs 14 residues. Trimming pared 3 bases from V and 0 bases from J, leaving 8 bases between. Per the germline V gene, CDR1 is SGHRS and CDR2 is YFSETQ. This table comes from immunoSEQ multiplex PCR, and its TCRdb copy is limited to in-frame clones, with some not included. The sample has 120,000 to 150,000 clones, around 90% seen once. The V gene is TRBV5-1, the J gene TRBJ2-3; no definite D call. Sequencing used peripheral blood, obtained 28 days after the second dose of the MenACWY control vaccine. The sequence was obtained from an adult who received the MenACWY meningococcal vaccine as a control. DNA for the CDR3: TGCGCCAGCAGCTCAGGTACTAGCACAGATACGCAGTATTTT. The encoded protein is CASSSGTSTDTQYF.